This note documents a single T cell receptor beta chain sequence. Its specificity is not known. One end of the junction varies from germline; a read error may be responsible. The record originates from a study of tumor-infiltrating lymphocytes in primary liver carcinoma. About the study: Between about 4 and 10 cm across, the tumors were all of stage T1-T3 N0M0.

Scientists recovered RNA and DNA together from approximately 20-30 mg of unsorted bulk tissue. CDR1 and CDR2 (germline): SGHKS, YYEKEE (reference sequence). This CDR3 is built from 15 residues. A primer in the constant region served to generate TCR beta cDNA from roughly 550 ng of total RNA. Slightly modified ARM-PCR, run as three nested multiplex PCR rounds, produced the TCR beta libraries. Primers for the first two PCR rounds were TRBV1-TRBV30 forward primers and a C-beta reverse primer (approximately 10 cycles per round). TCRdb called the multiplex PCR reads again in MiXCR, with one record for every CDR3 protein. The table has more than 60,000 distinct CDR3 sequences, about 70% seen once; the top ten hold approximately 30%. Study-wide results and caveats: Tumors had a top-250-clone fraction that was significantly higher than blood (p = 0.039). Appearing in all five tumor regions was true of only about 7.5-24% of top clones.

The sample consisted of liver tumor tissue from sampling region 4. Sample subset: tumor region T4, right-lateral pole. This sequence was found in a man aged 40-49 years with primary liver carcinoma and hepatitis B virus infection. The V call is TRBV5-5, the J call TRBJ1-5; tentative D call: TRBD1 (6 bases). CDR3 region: CASNLRGGYNQPQHF. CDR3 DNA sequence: TGTGCCAGCAACTTGAGGGGGGGTTACAATCAACCCCAGCATTTT.